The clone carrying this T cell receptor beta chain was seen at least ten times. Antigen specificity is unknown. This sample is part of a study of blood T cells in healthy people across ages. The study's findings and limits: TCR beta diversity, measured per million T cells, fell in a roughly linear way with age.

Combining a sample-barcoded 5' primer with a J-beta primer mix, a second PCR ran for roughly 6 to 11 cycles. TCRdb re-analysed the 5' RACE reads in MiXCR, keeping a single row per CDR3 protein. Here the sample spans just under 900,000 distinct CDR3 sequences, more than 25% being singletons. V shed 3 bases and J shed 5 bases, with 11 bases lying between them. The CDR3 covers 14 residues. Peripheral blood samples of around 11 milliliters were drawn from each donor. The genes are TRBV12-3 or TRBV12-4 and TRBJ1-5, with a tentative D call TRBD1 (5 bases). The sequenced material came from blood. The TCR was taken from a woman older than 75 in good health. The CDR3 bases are TGTGCCAGCAGTTTTGAGGGGAACCATCAGCCCCAGCATTTT. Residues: CASSFEGNHQPQHF.